This entry lists 30 T cell receptor beta chains sequenced from one sample in a study of cytomegalovirus exposure and HLA in healthy donors. The PCR had 60 Vbeta and 13 Jbeta primers. Sequenced by immunoSEQ multiplex PCR; TCRdb stores in-frame clones only, minus some. The table lists 180,000 or so clones, 76% of them singletons, with 0.7% to 0.85% in the top ten. The sequenced sample was PBMCs. All receptors derive from a female donor in good health and CMV-seronegative.

The gene calls are TRBV2 and TRBJ2-3; TRBD1 agrees at 7 bases. The V segment lost 2 bases and the J segment 1 base; nucleotides outside the gene matches: 6. Germline V gives CDR1 SNHLY, CDR2 FYNNEI. This CDR3 has 16 amino acids. CDR3 sequence reads: CASSETQGLRTDTQYF. The DNA of the CDR3 is TGTGCCAGCAGTGAAACACAGGGGCTCCGCACAGATACGCAGTATTTT.

There are a few counts of this clone. The gene calls are TRBV7-3 and TRBJ2-5; 7 nucleotides align to TRBD2. Germline CDR1 SGHTA, CDR2 FQGTGA. This CDR3 is built from 17 residues. Losses at the gene ends were 2 bases for V and 5 bases for J; bases not matched to a gene: 14. DNA of the CDR3: TGTGCCAGCAGCTTATCAAGATGGCGGGAGTGGGGGGAGACCCAGTACTTC. This sequence encodes CASSLSRWREWGETQYF.

This clone was seen a few times. V gene TRBV5-4 combines with J gene TRBJ1-3, with 7 bases identical to TRBD1. The J segment lost 2 bases and the V segment lost 4 bases, leaving 9 bases of the junction unmatched. The length of the CDR3 is 16 residues. Germline-derived CDR1 and CDR2 are SGHNT and YYREEE (reference sequence). In DNA form, the CDR3 reads TGTGCCAGCAGCCCTCACCCGACAGGGACTGGAAACACCATATATTTT. This gives the protein CASSPHPTGTGNTIYF.

The rearrangement joins TRBV7-2 to TRBJ2-7, with 13 bases lining up with TRBD2. The CDR3 is 15 amino acids. V lost 4 bases and J lost 4; bases outside the gene matches: 4. CDR1 is SGHTA, CDR2 FQGNSA, per germline. The CDR3 DNA reads TGTGCCAGCAGCTACGGACTAGCGGGAGAGTACGAGCAGTACTTC. The encoded protein is CASSYGLAGEYEQYF.

The chain recombines TRBV30 with TRBJ2-2; D is unclear. Germline values: CDR1 GTSNPN, CDR2 SVGIG (reference sequence). Trimming left V 2 bases short and J 4 bases short, with 14 bases between. The CDR3 runs to 15 residues. For the CDR3, the DNA is TGTGCCTGGAGTCCGACGAATACAGTCACCGGGGAGCTGTTTTTT. Protein sequence: CAWSPTNTVTGELFF. Supplemented by reference TRBV30 and TRBJ2-2, the full variable domain reads SQTIHQWPATLVQPVGSPLSLECTVEGTSNPNLYWYRQAAGRGLQLLFYSVGIGQISSEVPQNLSASRPQDRQFILSSKKLLLSDSGFYLCAWSPTNTVTGELFFGEGSRLTVL.

The CDR3 sequence: CASSARSLTGEIRDTEAFF. CDR3 coding DNA: TGTGCCAGCAGCGCACGGAGCCTGACAGGGGAGATCCGGGACACTGAAGCTTTCTTT. The chain carries TRBV21-1 and TRBJ1-1; the DNA was not used to check the table's D call, TRBD1. TRBV21-1 has pseudogene status. The CDR3 loop spans 19 amino acids.

The V call is TRBV7-8, the J call TRBJ2-3, with 8 bases fitting TRBD2. The CDR3 length is 16 residues. The trim removed 5 bases at V and 0 bases at J, leaving 7 bases unmatched. Germline loops: CDR1 SGHVS, CDR2 FQNEAQ. The CDR3 loop is CASSTKAGDSTDTQYF. CDR3 coding DNA: TGTGCCAGCAGCACTAAAGCGGGGGACAGCACAGATACGCAGTATTTT.

The rearrangement links TRBV18 to TRBJ1-5, with unresolved D. CDR1 and CDR2 (germline): KGHSH, LQKENI. This CDR3 has 18 residues. Trimming stripped 3 bases from V and 0 bases from J, with 18 bases between. CDR3 residues: CASSPRVKNLASNQPQHF. The CDR3 nucleotides read TGTGCCAGCTCACCCCGGGTGAAGAACCTCGCTAGCAATCAGCCCCAGCATTTT. Supplemented by reference TRBV18 and TRBJ1-5, the full variable domain reads NAGVMQNPRHLVRRRGQEARLRCSPMKGHSHVYWYRQLPEEGLKFMVYLQKENIIDESGMPKERFSAEFPKEGPSILRIQQVVRGDSAAYFCASSPRVKNLASNQPQHFGDGTRLSIL.

This rearrangement joins TRBV7-2 to TRBJ2-5; 9 bases fit TRBD1. The V and J ends lost 6 bases and 5 bases, in that order; junction bases with no gene match: 10. The CDR3 consists of 15 residues. The germline V gene encodes CDR1 SGHTA and CDR2 FQGNSA. The CDR3 bases are TGTGCCAGCAGGCTAACAGGGGGCGGGTGGGAGACCCAGTACTTC. Its translation: CASRLTGGGWETQYF.

The V and J genes are TRBV11-2 and TRBJ2-3; possibly TRBD1 for D (6 bases). Trimming took off 5 bases at V and 4 bases at J, with 13 bases between the two ends. Germline-derived CDR1 and CDR2 are SGHAT and FQNNGV. The CDR3 is 14 amino acids. The DNA for the CDR3 is TGTGCCAGCAGCCGAGGGGGTTTGGCAGATACGCAGTATTTT. Amino acid sequence: CASSRGGLADTQYF.

The V gene is TRBV15, the J gene TRBJ2-3; 12 bases are shared with TRBD2. CDR1 and CDR2 (germline): LNHNV, YYDKDF (reference sequence). Trimming cost V 0 bases and J 4 bases; bases outside gene matches: 5. The CDR3 extends over 17 amino acids. The CDR3 loop is CATSRDLTSGSPDTQYF. DNA of the CDR3: TGTGCCACCAGCAGAGATCTGACTAGCGGGAGCCCAGATACGCAGTATTTT.

This rearrangement joins TRBV11-2 to TRBJ2-3; D not resolved. Germline lookup yields CDR1 SGHAT and CDR2 FQNNGV. The CDR3 is made up of 14 amino acids. V dropped 0 bases and J dropped 0 bases, with 4 bases sitting between them. CDR3 coding DNA: TGTGCCAGCAGCTTAGATCGGAGCACAGATACGCAGTATTTT. This codes for CASSLDRSTDTQYF.

The chain employs TRBV2 and TRBJ1-2, with TRBD1 matching over 7 bases. CDR1 and CDR2 (germline): SNHLY, FYNNEI. CDR3 length: 14 amino acids. J was trimmed by 4 bases and V by 6 bases; bases with no gene match: 8. DNA of the CDR3: TGTGCCAGCAGCCGAGAGGGGGCCCCCTATGGCTACACCTTC. This gives the protein CASSREGAPYGYTF.

The rearrangement uses TRBV11-2 and TRBJ2-1; 7 positions agree with TRBD2. J gave up 9 bases and V 6 bases, and 5 bases lay outside the gene matches. This CDR3 region has 12 residues. Germline V gene data show CDR1 as SGHAT and CDR2 as FQNNGV. Here the CDR3 reads CASSRGGAEQFF. In DNA, the CDR3 is TGTGCCAGCAGTCGGGGAGGGGCTGAGCAGTTCTTC.

The chain carries TRBV7-6 and TRBJ2-1; D is unresolved. This CDR3 region has 17 residues. Germline V gene data show CDR1 as SGHVS and CDR2 as FNYEAQ. The V gene lost 5 bases and the J gene lost 0 bases, with 17 bases spanning the gap. As DNA, the CDR3 is TGTGCCAGCAGCCCTAGTGTCACAACGAGCTCCTACAATGAGCAGTTCTTC. Protein sequence: CASSPSVTTSSYNEQFF.

The sample holds a few counts of this clone. V and J are TRBV5-8 and TRBJ2-1; 7 bases are a match to TRBD2. The CDR3 is made up of 15 amino acids. V was pared by 4 bases and J by 0 bases, with 4 bases of the junction left unmatched. In germline, CDR1 is SGHTS, CDR2 YDEGEE. The chain's CDR3 is CASSPRDYSYNEQFF. In nucleotides, the CDR3 is TGTGCCAGCAGCCCCCGGGACTACTCCTACAATGAGCAGTTCTTC.

The V call is TRBV7-2, the J call TRBJ2-3, with D perhaps matching TRBD1 (6 bases). The CDR3 is 16 residues long. V was trimmed by 0 bases and J by 4 bases, leaving 14 bases between them. From germline, CDR1 is SGHTA and CDR2 FQGNSA. This chain's CDR3 is CASSLATAAGADTQYF. In nucleotides, the CDR3 is TGTGCCAGCAGCTTAGCGACGGCGGCAGGGGCAGATACGCAGTATTTT.

This chain connects TRBV4-2 to TRBJ2-1, with 8 bases aligning to TRBD2. This CDR3 is built from 16 residues. Looked up from germline, CDR1 is LGHNA and CDR2 is YNFKEQ. The ends lost 1 base at V and 6 bases at J; junction bases unmatched: 8. The CDR3: CASSQVGSGTFNEQFF. CDR3 sequence (DNA): TGTGCCAGCAGCCAAGTAGGTAGCGGGACGTTCAATGAGCAGTTCTTC.

The chain recombines TRBV12-5 with TRBJ1-2; perhaps TRBD1 as D (6 bases). V lost 1 base and J 8 bases, leaving 20 bases between the germline ends. CDR3 length equals 16 residues. Per the germline V gene, CDR1 is LGHNT and CDR2 is FRNRAP. The CDR3 nucleotides read TGTGCTAGTGGTTTGGGCAGGGACATCCGGGCAGGCGGCTACACCTTC. It codes for CASGLGRDIRAGGYTF.

This clone was counted only a few times. Additional DNA sequences in this sample encode the identical CDR3. J is TRBJ1-1 and V is TRBV7-2, with D perhaps matching TRBD1 (5 bases). CDR3 size: 14 residues. The germline CDR1 and CDR2 sequences are SGHTA and FQGNSA. Trimming left V 1 base short and J 1 base short, with 7 bases between. The CDR3 protein is CASSLGGGNTEAFF. The CDR3 DNA reads TGTGCCAGCAGCTTAGGGGGGGGGAACACTGAAGCTTTCTTT.

The chain uses TRBV1 and TRBJ2-3; the table's D call, TRBD2, has no DNA check behind it. TRBV1 is an annotated pseudogene. The length of the CDR3 is 16 residues. CDR3: CTSSQDQGRGTDTQYF. The CDR3 DNA is TGCACCAGCAGCCAAGACCAGGGCCGGGGGACAGATACGCAGTATTTT.

This clone was observed once. V gene TRBV5-1 combines with J gene TRBJ2-3; 11 bases align to TRBD2. CDR3 length: 14 residues. CDR1 and CDR2 from the germline V gene are SGHRS and YFSETQ. With V trimmed by 7 bases and J by 4 bases, 5 bases remained unmatched. CDR3 loop: CASGTSGTPDTQYF. CDR3 sequence (DNA): TGCGCCAGCGGGACTAGCGGAACCCCAGATACGCAGTATTTT.

This rearrangement joins TRBV9 to TRBJ2-5, with D perhaps TRBD2 (5 bases). V shed 0 bases and J shed 4 bases, with 13 bases lying between them. The V gene's germline CDR1 is SGDLS and CDR2 YYNGEE. The CDR3 is 15 residues long. CDR3 DNA: TGTGCCAGCAGCGTAGACCCCACCGGAGGAGAGACCCAGTACTTC. Its translation: CASSVDPTGGETQYF. The full variable domain, with the rest looked up from reference TRBV9 and TRBJ2-5, is DSGVTQTPKHLITATGQRVTLRCSPRSGDLSVYWYQQSLDQGLQFLIQYYNGEERAKGNILERFSAQQFPDLHSELNLSSLELGDSALYFCASSVDPTGGETQYFGPGTRLLVL.

This rearrangement joins TRBV4-2 to TRBJ2-3, with TRBD2 identical over 8 bases. The V gene's germline CDR1 is LGHNA and CDR2 YNFKEQ. V lost 1 base to trimming and J lost 1 base; unmatched junction nucleotides: 10. CDR3 length equals 18 residues. The CDR3 coding sequence is TGTGCCAGCAGCCAAGTGGGACTAGTTATCTCTGGCACAGATACGCAGTATTTT. It is translated as CASSQVGLVISGTDTQYF.

The genes are TRBV29-1 and TRBJ1-2; a possible D gene is TRBD1 (6 bases). The CDR3 spans 11 residues. Germline loops: CDR1 SQVTM, CDR2 ANQGSEA. CDR3 coding DNA: TGCTCCGAGGGGGGGCACTATGGCTACACCTTC. It is translated as CSEGGHYGYTF.

This chain joins TRBV27 and TRBJ1-2; 8 bases line up with TRBD1. CDR1 is MNHEY, CDR2 SMNVEV, per germline (reference sequence). The CDR3 runs 13 residues. V lost 5 bases and J lost 4; bases outside the gene matches: 3. The CDR3 reads CASSRQGTYGYTF. The DNA of the CDR3 is TGTGCCAGCAGTAGACAGGGGACCTATGGCTACACCTTC.

This clone has a single count. V gene TRBV7-9 combines with J gene TRBJ2-3, with TRBD2 matching 12 bases. Per the germline V gene, CDR1 is SEHNR and CDR2 is FQNEAQ (reference sequence). There are 15 residues in the CDR3. After removal of 5 bases from V and 3 bases from J, the junction contained 3 bases not matched to a gene. As DNA, the CDR3 is TGTGCCAGCAGCCGGACTAGCGGGAAGACAGATACGCAGTATTTT. This encodes CASSRTSGKTDTQYF. The full variable domain, its missing parts supplied by reference TRBV7-9 and TRBJ2-3, is DTGVSQNPRHKITKRGQNVTFRCDPISEHNRLYWYRQTLGQGPEFLTYFQNEAQLEKSRLLSDRFSAERPKGSFSTLEIQRTEQGDSAMYLCASSRTSGKTDTQYFGPGTRLTVL.

The chain couples TRBV7-8 to TRBJ1-1; D ambiguous. The CDR3 loop spans 14 amino acids. V shed 8 bases and J shed 2 bases, with 15 bases lying between them. Germline V gene sequence: CDR1 SGHVS, CDR2 FQNEAQ. The CDR3 here is CASGRRNVNTEAFF. The DNA for the CDR3 is TGTGCCAGCGGCCGAAGAAACGTAAACACTGAAGCTTTCTTT.

V gene TRBV6-6 combines with J gene TRBJ1-6; a possible D gene is TRBD1 (6 bases). The CDR3 has 16 amino acids. Germline V gene data show CDR1 as MNHNY and CDR2 as SVGAGI (reference sequence). The ends were cut back, 6 bases at V and 4 bases at J, with 16 bases in the middle. The CDR3 region is CASSPPGGQYNSPLHF. Here the CDR3 DNA reads TGTGCCAGCAGCCCCCCGGGGGGGCAATATAATTCACCCCTCCACTTT.

V and J are TRBV7-3 and TRBJ2-1, with D perhaps TRBD2 (6 bases). Germline loops: CDR1 SGHTA, CDR2 FQGTGA. The CDR3 runs 14 residues. V lost 3 bases and J 2 bases, leaving 8 bases between the germline ends. The CDR3 coding sequence is TGTGCCAGCAGCTTCGGCGGGGCCTACAATGAGCAGTTCTTC. It yields the protein CASSFGGAYNEQFF.